Sequencing of this T cell receptor (beta chain) was carried out in a study of beta chain features in type 1 diabetes. Every participating donor gave one draw, a heparinised blood sample averaging about 100 mL. Every bit of the isolated RNA underwent reverse transcription, so sequencing read expressed TCRB transcripts. The assay was immunoSEQ multiplex PCR, and TCRdb's table has in-frame clones only and misses some. The data show a few hundred thousand clones, approximately 30% seen once. The CDR3 totals 17 residues. V lost 3 bases to trimming and J lost 0 bases, with 16 bases between them. The germline CDR1 and CDR2 sequences are SGHNT and YYREEE (reference sequence).

The clonotype was recovered from a man aged 18-30 years in good health. The gene calls are TRBV5-4 and TRBJ2-1; tentatively, D is TRBD1 (6 bases). The source material was naive CD4+ T cells from blood. CDR3 coding DNA: TGTGCCAGCAGCTCACTCCGGGACACCGGCTCCTACAATGAGCAGTTCTTC. It translates to CASSSLRDTGSYNEQFF.